The 13 T cell receptor beta chains reported below all come from one sample, sequenced in a study of blood T cell repertoires in COVID-19. Measured with immunoSEQ multiplex PCR; TCRdb has only the in-frame clones, and not every one. In the table there are about 150,000 clones, 82% of which are singletons. The sequenced material came from peripheral blood. These receptors were obtained from a human donor with acute or convalescent COVID-19. The donor label of this sample is uncertain.

J is TRBJ1-6 and V is TRBV30, with D tentatively TRBD1 (5 bases). The CDR3 contains 16 residues. V lost 4 bases and J 4 bases, leaving 17 bases between the germline ends. The V gene's germline CDR1 is GTSNPN and CDR2 SVGIG (reference sequence). CDR3 sequence: CAWKLSGGSYNSPLHF. CDR3 nucleotides: TGTGCCTGGAAACTCTCCGGGGGGAGTTATAATTCACCCCTCCACTTT.

J is TRBJ1-1 and V is TRBV5-1, with no clear D. Per germline, CDR1 SGHRS and CDR2 YFSETQ. The CDR3 contains 14 residues. Between the trimmed V and J ends, which lost 0 bases and 5 bases, there was a span of 11 bases. The CDR3 here is CASSLAGGETEAFF. In DNA, the CDR3 is TGCGCCAGCAGCTTGGCGGGCGGGGAGACTGAAGCTTTCTTT.

This clone occurred a few times. The chain couples TRBV4-3 to TRBJ2-1; D might be TRBD1 (6 bases). The ends were cut back, 0 bases at V and 0 bases at J, with 6 bases in the middle. The CDR3 is 15 residues long. Germline V gene data show CDR1 as LGHNA and CDR2 as YSLEER. DNA of the CDR3: TGCGCCAGCAGCCAAGACAGGGGCTCCTACAATGAGCAGTTCTTC. Translated, it gives CASSQDRGSYNEQFF.

For the CDR3, the DNA is TGCGCCAGCAGCCAAGAGACAGGTACTAATGAAAAACTGTTTTTT. It yields the protein CASSQETGTNEKLFF. The chain links TRBV4-1 to TRBJ1-4; D may be TRBD1 (6 bases). Germline CDR1 and CDR2: MGHRA and YSYEKL. CDR3 length equals 15 residues. V was trimmed by 0 bases and J by 2 bases, leaving 7 bases between them.

The chain uses TRBV30 and TRBJ1-1; D call uncertain. V gave up 0 bases and J gave up 11 bases, with 13 bases separating them. Germline CDR1 and CDR2: GTSNPN and SVGIG (reference sequence). There are 12 residues in the CDR3. CDR3 in DNA: TGTGCCTGGAGTGTACGGTCGCGGGAGGCTTTCTTT. Translation gives CAWSVRSREAFF.

CDR3 amino acids: CASSPTGQGRNQPQHF. In nucleotides, the CDR3 is TGCGCCAGCAGCCCGACCGGGCAGGGTCGGAATCAGCCCCAGCATTTT. This chain links TRBV4-1 with TRBJ1-5, with D perhaps TRBD1 (5 bases). Trimming left V 4 bases short and J 4 bases short, with 17 bases between. The germline V gene has CDR1 MGHRA and CDR2 YSYEKL. The CDR3 runs to 16 residues.

The chain has TRBV19 and TRBJ1-1, with TRBD1 matching over 7 bases. V shed 6 bases and J 0 bases; nucleotides not matched to a gene: 10. Germline V gene lookup returns CDR1 LNHDA and CDR2 SQIVND (reference sequence). The CDR3 totals 16 residues. Here the CDR3 DNA reads TGTGCCAGTAGGGGGACAGACTGGATACTGAACACTGAAGCTTTCTTT. It is translated as CASRGTDWILNTEAFF.

The genes are TRBV19 and TRBJ1-2; 8 nucleotides match TRBD1. The V gene's germline CDR1 is LNHDA and CDR2 SQIVND (reference sequence). The J segment lost 6 bases and the V segment lost 3 bases, leaving 3 bases of the junction unmatched. This CDR3 comprises 13 residues. The CDR3 region is CASSIGQGHGYTF. CDR3 nucleotides: TGTGCCAGTAGTATCGGACAGGGTCATGGCTACACCTTC.

The chain combines TRBV6-5 with TRBJ1-2; tentative D call: TRBD1 (5 bases). Germline V lookup: CDR1 MNHEY, CDR2 SVGAGI. Trimming left V 6 bases short and J 4 bases short, with 15 bases between. This CDR3 spans 14 amino acids. The CDR3 DNA sequence: TGTGCCAGCAGACGCCGGGGGACGCCCTATGGCTACACCTTC. Protein sequence: CASRRRGTPYGYTF.

The genes are TRBV5-5 and TRBJ2-7; D is perhaps TRBD1 (5 bases). The germline V gene encodes CDR1 SGHKS and CDR2 YYEKEE (reference sequence). The CDR3 totals 13 residues. Between the trimmed V and J ends, which lost 0 bases and 1 base, there was a span of 5 bases. The DNA for the CDR3 is TGTGCCAGCAGCTTGGCAGGGTCCTACGAGCAGTACTTC. It encodes CASSLAGSYEQYF.

The DNA for the CDR3 is TGTGCCATCAGTGAGTCAGAGAGGACAGGAGGAAATTCACCCCTCCACTTT. Protein: CAISESERTGGNSPLHF. This chain joins TRBV10-3 and TRBJ1-6, with 7 bases matching TRBD1. Unmatched junction bases numbered 9, after V lost 0 bases and J lost 7 bases. CDR1 and CDR2 (germline): ENHRY, SYGVKD. This CDR3 has 17 residues.

This chain uses TRBV30 with TRBJ1-6, with D uncertain. V was trimmed by 4 bases and J by 6 bases, leaving 10 bases between them. The CDR3 runs to 13 residues. Germline assignment: CDR1 GTSNPN and CDR2 SVGIG (reference sequence). CDR3 residues: CAWTIQSNSPLHF. For the CDR3, the DNA is TGTGCCTGGACGATACAGTCTAATTCACCCCTCCACTTT. The full variable domain, in which reference TRBV30 and TRBJ1-6 provide the parts outside the CDR3, is SQTIHQWPATLVQPVGSPLSLECTVEGTSNPNLYWYRQAAGRGLQLLFYSVGIGQISSEVPQNLSASRPQDRQFILSSKKLLLSDSGFYLCAWTIQSNSPLHFGNGTRLTVT.

This chain links TRBV3-1 (or the pseudogene TRBV3-2) with TRBJ2-6, with D uncertain. V was clipped by 10 bases and J by 0 bases, with 10 bases between them. In germline, CDR1 is LGHDT, CDR2 YNNKEL (reference sequence). The CDR3 consists of 14 residues. The CDR3: CAISLSSGANVLTF. The CDR3 nucleotides are TGTGCCATCTCCTTGAGCTCTGGGGCCAACGTCCTGACTTTC.